The source of this T cell receptor beta chain is a study of shared clonotypes between healthy human individuals (dated by TCRdb to about 2020). Some background on the complete study: The cohort included three men and two women between 18 and 49 years of age. For each donor, CD4 naive and CD4 memory were each run on three plates, CD8 naive on two plates, and CD8 memory on one plate. Blood TCR repertoires of a handful of healthy adults were deeply sequenced to estimate repertoire size and the extent of clonotype sharing between individuals. Libraries were prepared and TCR repertoires were sequenced by different laboratories using diverse techniques, in order to increase sequencing depth and limit assay-specific biases. Between about 0.8 and 8.9 billion PBMCs per donor were obtained by leukapheresis.

Study-wide conclusions, independent of this receptor: Because the study included only a small number of donors, the genetic and exposure-history diversity represented was limited. Compared with non-shared clonotypes, the clonotypes found in all four sorted-subset donors had higher generation probabilities. Even with the large sequencing depth, rarefaction of the sorted-subset datasets indicated that sequencing was incomplete. When several donors were compared, the shared fraction of clonotypes was about 5.4% for naive CD4, around 3.6% for naive CD8, more than 2% for memory CD4, and 0.4% for memory CD8. Sampling was limited to blood, and TCR repertoires in tissue likely differ from TCR repertoires in blood. Pairwise subsampling led to the expectation that sequencing depth would affect the degree of clonotype sharing among donors. Naive subsets generally had larger estimated clonotype richness than memory subsets.

For the CD8 naive samples, CD45RO-negative cells were positively selected for CCR7, yielding a CD45RA+CCR7+ population from which TemRA cells were excluded. The donors were healthy, HIV-negative adults who had no recently reported acute infections or vaccinations. Only Caucasian adults living in Nashville, Tennessee, USA were represented among the donors. After blood collection by leukapheresis, PBMCs were isolated using Ficoll-Histopaque density gradient centrifugation and then cryopreserved in the vapor phase of liquid nitrogen. Analytical flow cytometry was used to check the purity and quantity of each magnetically sorted T cell population. Genomic DNA was isolated from each sorted fraction and quantified by UV absorbance on a Nanodrop 2000c. Using the deep immunoSEQ assay, TCR CDR3 regions were amplified from genomic DNA by multiplex PCR. Extracted genomic DNA from each cell subset was spread evenly across all wells of several immunoSEQ 96-well plates, with each plate serving as a replicate. For sorted subsets, 150 to 200 ng genomic DNA, equal to approximately 30,000 T cell genomes, was loaded into each replicate PCR. The purified libraries were quantified using a Qubit 3.0 fluorometer, sized with a Bioanalyzer 2100, and then quantified again using the KAPA Library Quantification kit. Each immunoSEQ 96-well plate was sequenced on its own single-read 150-cycle Illumina NextSeq 550 flow cell. Processing in the source paper ran as follows. The immunoSEQ output contained only junctional sequences without quality scores, so filtering could not match that applied to full-length reads. To assign V/J genes and CDR3, sequences were annotated against IMGT germline references using PyIR, a Python wrapper for IgBLAST v1.9. Reads with weak V/J assignments (E-value above 1e-6), missing CDR3, stop codons, out-of-frame junctions, or ambiguous translated residues were removed. V3J clonotypes were defined as sequences sharing the same inferred V gene, J gene, and CDR3 amino acid sequence. Percentage overlap between repertoires was computed as shared unique clonotypes divided by the size of the smaller repertoire. Repertoire richness was assessed with RTK rarefaction, the Chao1 estimator, and Recon v2.1 estimates of unobserved clonotypes. For all TCRbeta clonotypes obtained by the gDNA method from several donors, generation probabilities were computed with OLGA. TCRdb holds this immuneACCESS table with in-frame rearrangements only. Some clones are missing; in checked studies, unresolved V genes explain under half, and the rest has no known cause. The D gene and trimming were derived from the DNA, and the V and J assignments and clone size from that table. Across this sample there are hundreds of thousands of clones, with roughly 95% seen only once. Around 0.12% of the sample rests with the top ten.

V trim: 5 bases; J trim: 0 bases; unmatched bases: 2. The CDR1 and CDR2 encoded by the germline V gene are MNHEY and SVGAGI. From the cysteine up to the phenylalanine, the CDR3 has a length of 15 residues. Only the CDR3 part of the read is kept: 45 bases, read in frame from the first base. Details on this clone: Its antigen target is currently unknown. No much larger clone exists at a distance of one base, and base qualities are not known.

The source material was naive CD8+ T cells sorted from blood. Per the publication, the cell subset or site label means: CD45RA+CCR7+. The clonotype comes from a woman aged 25 to 39 in good health. This chain joins TRBV6-5 to TRBJ2-7; 12 of the junction bases match TRBD2. At the DNA level, the sequence is TGTGCCAGCAGTCCTAGCGGGAGGGTCTCCTACGAGCAGTACTTC. Its translation reads: CASSPSGRVSYEQYF.